This T cell receptor beta chain was found in a study of T cells in Graves' hyperthyroidism and ophthalmopathy. Study results and limitations: Most expanded thyroid clonotypes above 0.001 recurred in blood. The model anticipated ophthalmopathy a median 6.5 months pre-onset.

This clonotype was recorded a few times. The antigen is not known. The investigators amplified TCR beta CDR3 regions from RNA transcripts. HTBI primers were used for first-round RT-PCR of the TCR CDR3. TCRdb redid the calling of the multiplex PCR reads with MiXCR, one entry per CDR3 protein. In the table there are 300,000 to 400,000 distinct CDR3 sequences, approximately 14% of which are singletons. Diagnosis of hyperthyroidism was new in patients aged 18 to 65, and its duration was under 2 months. CDR3 length: 16 amino acids. Germline CDR1 SQVTM, CDR2 ANQGSEA. The V gene end was trimmed by 6 bases and the J gene end by 0 bases; junction bases not matched to a gene: 5.

The sequence was collected from a woman aged 55-69 years with Graves' hyperthyroidism. The chain employs TRBV29-1 and TRBJ2-1; 13 nucleotides agree with TRBD2. Sequencing was carried out using blood. In nucleotides, the CDR3 is TGCAGCGTCGGACTAGCGGGAGAATCCTCCTACAATGAGCAGTTCTTC. Translating it yields CSVGLAGESSYNEQFF.